The source of this TCR beta chain is a study of blood T cell repertoires in COVID-19. Study at large: Samples of COVID-19 (acute and convalescent) were obtained from the United States, Italy and Spain. PBMCs, B-cell-depleted T cells, or T cells were the source of the cDNA or gDNA that made up the material.

Original analysis: Reference gene primers were amplified, and this amplification served to estimate nucleated cell counts. Using immunoSEQ multiplex PCR, the repertoire was profiled, and TCRdb retains in-frame clones only, with some absent. The DNA was the basis for D and trimming; V, J and clone size are from that table. Of tens of thousands of clones in the sample, 90% to 95% were seen once. Germline CDR1 DFQATT, CDR2 SNEGSKA (reference sequence). This CDR3 comprises 11 residues. Deletions cut 0 bases from V and 10 bases from J, with 7 bases between. The rearrangement links TRBV20-1 to TRBJ2-1; D is unresolved. The material sequenced was peripheral blood. The sequence derives from a human donor in a cohort sampled during active COVID-19. The CDR3 nucleotides read TGCAGTGCTAGAGATCTAGAAGAGCAGTTCTTC. This encodes CSARDLEEQFF.